This is a list of T cell receptor beta chains from one sample in a study of blood T cell repertoires in COVID-19. TCRdb's table, derived via immunoSEQ multiplex PCR, lists solely in-frame clones and lacks some. The sample carries around 78,000 clones, about three quarters recorded once. Specimen: peripheral blood. These receptors all come from a human donor in a cohort sampled during active COVID-19. Each CDR3 is given with its conserved first and last residue. D genes are given only for firm matches. Clone sizes are given selectively: once, few, many, or a class where the clone is expanded.

V	J	D	size	CDR3	DNA
TRBV6-2/TRBV6-3	TRBJ2-7	TRBD1	few	CASSLGTGRWQQYF	TGTGCCAGCAGTCTCGGGACAGGGCGTTGGCAGCAGTACTTC
TRBV10-3	TRBJ1-5	-	many	CASRSGGNQPQHF	TGTGCCTCCCGCTCAGGAGGGAATCAGCCCCAGCATTTT
TRBV6-9	TRBJ2-7	-	once	CASSSVGQPYEQYF	TGTGCCAGCAGTTCAGTCGGACAGCCCTACGAGCAGTACTTC
TRBV30	TRBJ2-3	TRBD2	-	CAWSRTSGTDTQYF	TGTGCCTGGAGTAGGACTAGCGGCACAGATACGCAGTATTTT
TRBV25-1	TRBJ2-1	TRBD2	-	CASSGLAGGRNEQFF	TGTGCCAGCAGTGGTCTAGCGGGGGGCCGCAATGAGCAGTTCTTC
TRBV7-2	TRBJ2-7	-	few	CASSRRGGLLYEQYF	TGTGCCAGCAGCCGGAGGGGGGGACTCCTCTACGAGCAGTACTTC
TRBV4-2	TRBJ1-4	-	-	CASSRWTTATNEKLFF	TGTGCCAGCAGCAGATGGACAACCGCAACTAATGAAAAACTGTTTTTT
TRBV7-2	TRBJ2-7	-	-	CASSPMAQGYEQYF	TGTGCCAGCAGCCCTATGGCCCAGGGCTACGAGCAGTACTTC
TRBV7-9	TRBJ1-3	-	-	CASSLTGRSGNTIYF	TGTGCCAGCAGCTTAACAGGCAGATCTGGAAACACCATATATTTT
TRBV28	TRBJ2-2	TRBD1	-	CASSRTGFTGELFF	TGTGCCAGCAGCAGGACAGGATTCACCGGGGAGCTGTTTTTT
TRBV7-2	TRBJ1-5	-	once	CASSLDYNQPQHF	TGTGCCAGCAGCTTAGACTACAATCAGCCCCAGCATTTT
TRBV15	TRBJ1-2	-	-	CATSRDMGSYGYTF	TGTGCCACCAGCAGAGATATGGGGAGTTATGGCTACACCTTC
TRBV19	TRBJ2-6	-	-	CASLPTGSGANVLTF	TGTGCCAGCCTACCAACGGGGTCTGGGGCCAACGTCCTGACTTTC
TRBV7-3	TRBJ2-5	-	medium-sized	CASSLGGGRGETQYF	TGTGCCAGCAGCTTAGGGGGAGGTAGAGGAGAGACCCAGTACTTC
TRBV6-5	TRBJ2-5	TRBD2	-	CASSYTPVAGGETQYF	TGTGCCAGCAGTTACACACCGGTAGCGGGGGGGGAGACCCAGTACTTC
TRBV5-1	TRBJ2-1	TRBD2	few	CASSLTLAGGPNEQFF	TGCGCCAGCAGCCTGACCCTAGCGGGGGGTCCTAATGAGCAGTTCTTC
TRBV30	TRBJ2-5	-	-	CAWSPGRGETQYF	TGTGCCTGGAGTCCGGGGCGGGGAGAGACCCAGTACTTC
TRBV9	TRBJ1-1	TRBD1	-	CASSPRTGTTEAFF	TGTGCCAGCAGCCCCCGGACAGGGACCACTGAAGCTTTCTTT
TRBV28	TRBJ1-5	-	-	CASSLSTLVSAQHF	TGTGCCAGCAGTTTATCGACACTGGTGTCAGCCCAGCATTTT
TRBV6-6	TRBJ1-5	-	few	CASKLQEYSNQPQHF	TGTGCCAGCAAACTACAGGAATATAGCAATCAGCCCCAGCATTTT
TRBV7-8	TRBJ2-2	TRBD2	-	CASSPHRWVAGGNTGELFF	TGTGCCAGCAGCCCCCACCGCTGGGTAGCGGGGGGAAACACCGGGGAGCTGTTTTTT
TRBV7-8	TRBJ2-2	TRBD2	once	CASSSVRGVGRELFF	TGTGCCAGCAGCTCAGTGCGGGGGGTTGGTAGGGAGCTGTTTTTT
TRBV5-4	TRBJ1-1	-	-	CASSLNVGQGNTEAFF	TGTGCCAGCAGCTTGAACGTAGGTCAGGGGAACACTGAAGCTTTCTTT
TRBV7-9	TRBJ1-2	-	-	CASSLQGLGGYTF	TGTGCCAGCAGCTTACAGGGTCTAGGGGGCTACACCTTC
TRBV7-9	TRBJ1-1	TRBD1	once	CASKGAVTEAFF	TGTGCCAGTAAGGGGGCGGTCACTGAAGCTTTCTTT
TRBV2	TRBJ1-3	-	few	CASRGLSEGNTIYF	TGTGCCAGCAGAGGCTTATCGGAGGGAAACACCATATATTTT
TRBV4-1	TRBJ2-7	TRBD1	-	CASSHGDRVGYEQYF	TGCGCCAGCAGCCACGGTGACAGGGTGGGATACGAGCAGTACTTC
TRBV7-3	TRBJ2-3	TRBD2	-	CASSPRLAPSTDTQYF	TGTGCCAGCAGCCCCAGACTAGCCCCCTCAACAGATACGCAGTATTTT